The clone carrying this T cell receptor beta chain was recorded many times. Antigen specificity is unknown. These data originate in a study of CD8 T cells in ankylosing spondylitis. Points from the study as a whole: Disease-associated clones were CD8+ and fairly uncommon in peripheral blood. Clones linked to disease were reported to show significant enrichment in matched ankylosing spondylitis synovial fluid.

Germline lookup yields CDR1 SGHKS and CDR2 YYEKEE (reference sequence). V shed 0 bases and J shed 0 bases, with 3 bases lying between them. The CDR3 contains 13 residues. Quantitative molecular-barcoded 5'-RACE generated the TCR beta libraries. TCRdb re-derived calls from the 5' RACE reads in MiXCR, one entry per CDR3 protein. The table shows approximately 140,000 distinct CDR3 sequences, with roughly 8% occurring only once. The clonotype comes from a male donor with ankylosing spondylitis. The V call is TRBV5-5, the J call TRBJ2-5; D is ambiguous. Sequencing used synovial fluid, either unsorted or a sorted T cell fraction (not recorded which). The CDR3: CASSLVYQETQYF. CDR3 coding DNA: TGTGCCAGCAGCTTGGTTTACCAAGAGACCCAGTACTTC.